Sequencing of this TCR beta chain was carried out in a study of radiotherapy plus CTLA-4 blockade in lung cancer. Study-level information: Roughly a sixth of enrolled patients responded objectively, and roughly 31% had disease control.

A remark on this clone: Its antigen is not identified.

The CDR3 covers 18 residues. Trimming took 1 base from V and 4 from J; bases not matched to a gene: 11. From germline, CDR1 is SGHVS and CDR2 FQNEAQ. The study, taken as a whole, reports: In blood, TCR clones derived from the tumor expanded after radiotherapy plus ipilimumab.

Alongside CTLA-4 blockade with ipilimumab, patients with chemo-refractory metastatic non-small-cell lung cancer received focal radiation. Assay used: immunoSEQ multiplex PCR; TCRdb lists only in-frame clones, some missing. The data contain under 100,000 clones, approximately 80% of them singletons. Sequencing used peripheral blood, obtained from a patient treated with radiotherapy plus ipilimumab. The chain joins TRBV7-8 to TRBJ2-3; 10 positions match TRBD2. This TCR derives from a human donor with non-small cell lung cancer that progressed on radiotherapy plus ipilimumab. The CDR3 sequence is CASSLDPSLAGDADTQYF. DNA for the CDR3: TGTGCCAGCAGCTTAGACCCGTCTCTAGCGGGAGATGCAGATACGCAGTATTTT.